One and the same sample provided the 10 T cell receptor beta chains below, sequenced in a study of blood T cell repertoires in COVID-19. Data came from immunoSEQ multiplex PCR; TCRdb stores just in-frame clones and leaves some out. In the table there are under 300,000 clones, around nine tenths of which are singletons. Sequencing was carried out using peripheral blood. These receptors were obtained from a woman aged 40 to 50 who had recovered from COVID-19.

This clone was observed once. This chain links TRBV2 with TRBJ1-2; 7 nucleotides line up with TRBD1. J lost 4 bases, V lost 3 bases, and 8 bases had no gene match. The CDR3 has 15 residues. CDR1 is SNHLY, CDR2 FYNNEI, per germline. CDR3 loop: CASSDRTDRIYGYTF. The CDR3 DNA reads TGTGCCAGCAGTGATCGAACGGACAGGATCTATGGCTACACCTTC.

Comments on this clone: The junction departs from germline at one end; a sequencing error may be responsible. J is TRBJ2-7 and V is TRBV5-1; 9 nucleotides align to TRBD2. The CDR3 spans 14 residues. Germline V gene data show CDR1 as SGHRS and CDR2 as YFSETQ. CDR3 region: CARRAGGGAYEQYF. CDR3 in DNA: TGCGCCCGCAGGGCGGGCGGGGGGGCCTACGAGCAGTACTTC.

As DNA, the CDR3 is TGTGCCAGCAGCTTAGTAGGCGGCCTACCCTACAATGAGCAGTTCTTC. This codes for CASSLVGGLPYNEQFF. This chain uses TRBV11-1 with TRBJ2-1; D remains unclear. V was pared by 1 base and J by 2 bases, with 12 bases between. Germline V gives CDR1 SGHAT, CDR2 FQDESV (reference sequence). The CDR3 spans 16 residues.

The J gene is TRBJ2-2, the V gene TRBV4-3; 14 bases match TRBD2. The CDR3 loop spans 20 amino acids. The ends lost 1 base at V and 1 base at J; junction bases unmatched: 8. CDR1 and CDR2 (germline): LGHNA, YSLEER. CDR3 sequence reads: CASSQGAGTSGSRNTGELFF. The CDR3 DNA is TGCGCCAGCAGCCAAGGTGCCGGGACTAGCGGGAGCAGGAACACCGGGGAGCTGTTTTTT.

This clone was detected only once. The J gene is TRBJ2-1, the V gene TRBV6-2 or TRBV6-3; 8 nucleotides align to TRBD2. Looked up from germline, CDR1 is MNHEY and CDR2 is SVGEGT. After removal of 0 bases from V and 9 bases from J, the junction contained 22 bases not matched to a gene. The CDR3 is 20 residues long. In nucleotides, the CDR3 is TGTGCCAGCAGTTACTCAGGGCCCCTACTAGCGGATAGACTCCGGGGTGAGCAGTTCTTC. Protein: CASSYSGPLLADRLRGEQFF.

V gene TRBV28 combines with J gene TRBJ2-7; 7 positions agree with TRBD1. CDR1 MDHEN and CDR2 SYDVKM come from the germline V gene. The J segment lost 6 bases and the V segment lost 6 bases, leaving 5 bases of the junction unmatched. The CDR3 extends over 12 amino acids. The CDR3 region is CASSTDRVEQYF. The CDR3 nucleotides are TGTGCCAGCAGCACCGACAGGGTCGAGCAGTACTTC.

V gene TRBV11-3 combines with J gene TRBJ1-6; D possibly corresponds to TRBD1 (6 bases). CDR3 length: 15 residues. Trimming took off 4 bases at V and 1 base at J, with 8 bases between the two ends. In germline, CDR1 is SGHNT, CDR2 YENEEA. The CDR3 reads CASSWQGSYNSPLHF. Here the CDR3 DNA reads TGTGCCAGCAGCTGGCAGGGGTCCTATAATTCACCCCTCCACTTT.

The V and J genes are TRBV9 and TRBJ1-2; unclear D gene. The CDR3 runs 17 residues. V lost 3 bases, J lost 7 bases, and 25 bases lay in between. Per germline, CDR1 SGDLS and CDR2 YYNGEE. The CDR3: CASSADLSDITLGGYTF. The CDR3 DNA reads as TGTGCCAGCAGCGCTGATCTCTCCGACATCACATTGGGTGGCTACACCTTC. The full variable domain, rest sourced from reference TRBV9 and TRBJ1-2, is DSGVTQTPKHLITATGQRVTLRCSPRSGDLSVYWYQQSLDQGLQFLIQYYNGEERAKGNILERFSAQQFPDLHSELNLSSLELGDSALYFCASSADLSDITLGGYTFGSGTRLTVV.

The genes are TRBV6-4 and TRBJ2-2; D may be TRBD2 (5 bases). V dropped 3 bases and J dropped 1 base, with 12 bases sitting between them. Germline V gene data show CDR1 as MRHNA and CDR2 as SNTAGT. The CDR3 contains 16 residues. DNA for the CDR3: TGTGCCAGCAGTGAAGAGGGCCTGGTGAACACCGGGGAGCTGTTTTTT. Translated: CASSEEGLVNTGELFF.

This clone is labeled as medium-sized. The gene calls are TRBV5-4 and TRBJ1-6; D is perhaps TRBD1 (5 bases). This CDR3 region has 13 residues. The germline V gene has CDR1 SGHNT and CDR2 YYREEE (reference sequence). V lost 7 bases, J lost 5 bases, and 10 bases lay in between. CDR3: CASRQWNNSPLHF. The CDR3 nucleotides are TGTGCCAGCCGACAGTGGAATAATTCACCCCTCCACTTT.